The source of this T cell receptor (beta chain) is a study of T cell responses to AZD1222 COVID-19 vaccine. TCRdb keeps only in-frame clones here, not all; method: immunoSEQ multiplex PCR. The data hold approximately 150,000 clones, with 87% observed a single time. In its sample, this clone was seen a few times. V lost 3 bases and J 8 bases, leaving 14 bases between the germline ends. The V gene's germline CDR1 is SGHNT and CDR2 YYREEE (reference sequence). This CDR3 region has 13 residues. The chain has TRBV5-4 and TRBJ1-2; no firm D call. The starting material was peripheral blood, obtained 28 days after the second AZD1222 dose. The sequence came from an adult who received the AZD1222 COVID-19 vaccine. CDR3 coding DNA: TGTGCCAGCAGCTGGGAACAGCGCCGCGGCTACACCTTC. It yields the protein CASSWEQRRGYTF.